A selection of T cell receptor beta chains follows, all from one sample in a study of blood T cell repertoires in COVID-19. Only in-frame clones appear in the TCRdb table, and some are missing; sequencing was by immunoSEQ multiplex PCR. The sample consists of about 110,000 clones, about three quarters of them appearing once. The sequencing sample was made of peripheral blood. These receptors were obtained from a man older than 75 with COVID-19, enrolled during active disease. CDR3s leave out the opening cysteine and the closing phenylalanine or tryptophan. Clone sizes are given selectively: once, few, many, or a class where the clone is expanded.

j_call	clone_size	v_call	cdr3_aa
TRBJ2-6	NA	TRBV5-1	ATSWGVSGANVLT
TRBJ2-3	NA	TRBV4-2	ASSDSVGTSATDTQY
TRBJ2-3	NA	TRBV7-9	ASSVDRVSTTDTQY
TRBJ2-3	NA	TRBV3-1/TRBV3-2	ASSLPGTGGDTQY
TRBJ1-1	once	TRBV24-1	ATSVNGEAF
TRBJ2-7	NA	TRBV5-1	ASSPLAGTVYEQY
TRBJ2-7	NA	TRBV11-2	ASSLPTSGSYEQY
TRBJ2-7	NA	TRBV19	ASSITPAYEQY
TRBJ1-5	NA	TRBV19	ASSPGYSQPQH
TRBJ2-7	NA	TRBV2	ASGARGDHEQY
TRBJ2-2	NA	TRBV19	ASNWDRNTGELF
TRBJ1-2	few	TRBV23-1	ASSQKVRDRGLYGYT
TRBJ1-4	NA	TRBV19	ASSPTGESEKLF
TRBJ1-5	NA	TRBV19	ASSDRNNQPQH
TRBJ2-7	NA	TRBV10-3	AISEGDRGNYEQY
TRBJ1-1	NA	TRBV19	ASSSPGGQGYTEAF
TRBJ1-4	NA	TRBV11-1	ASSLYGTGDEKLF
TRBJ2-5	NA	TRBV5-8	ASSLASGLETQY
TRBJ2-5	NA	TRBV19	ASSPTGTGKETQY
TRBJ2-5	NA	TRBV29-1	SGAGTSGYQETQY
TRBJ1-2	NA	TRBV19	ASSIWGDYGYT
TRBJ2-1	NA	TRBV28	ATSLSGTSGNNEQF
TRBJ2-1	NA	TRBV5-1	ASSPGQGAFGEQF
TRBJ1-4	NA	TRBV27	ASSPTTGGDEKLF
TRBJ1-5	NA	TRBV12-3/TRBV12-4	ASTPGNQPQH
TRBJ2-7	NA	TRBV6-2/TRBV6-3	ASSADRGPSYEQY
TRBJ2-3	NA	TRBV3-1/TRBV3-2	ASSLPGLDTDTQY
TRBJ2-2	few	TRBV28	ASSLGGTGARTGELF
TRBJ2-1	NA	TRBV19	ASSVTAVSYNEQF
TRBJ1-5	NA	TRBV18	ASSPSVSQPQH
TRBJ2-5	NA	TRBV7-2	ASSPGQGLETQY
TRBJ2-3	few	TRBV3-1/TRBV3-2	ASSQDAGLGPDTQY
TRBJ2-7	few	TRBV13	ASSLGSGSYEQY
TRBJ2-1	NA	TRBV5-6	ASSRSGNNEQF
TRBJ2-2	NA	TRBV9	ASSVAAGVDTGELF
TRBJ2-7	few	TRBV28	ASRLWDRGTNYEQY
TRBJ2-5	NA	TRBV10-3	AIADAGDEAGETQY
TRBJ2-5	NA	TRBV7-2	ASSSTQGFETQY
TRBJ2-7	NA	TRBV12-3/TRBV12-4	ASSGDSSYEQY
TRBJ2-7	NA	TRBV30	AWSGLAGIDEQY
TRBJ1-1	NA	TRBV5-4	ASRYRGTGGGTEAF
TRBJ2-7	NA	TRBV7-2	ASSPGREREQY
TRBJ2-7	NA	TRBV5-6	ASSWTGTGLYEQY